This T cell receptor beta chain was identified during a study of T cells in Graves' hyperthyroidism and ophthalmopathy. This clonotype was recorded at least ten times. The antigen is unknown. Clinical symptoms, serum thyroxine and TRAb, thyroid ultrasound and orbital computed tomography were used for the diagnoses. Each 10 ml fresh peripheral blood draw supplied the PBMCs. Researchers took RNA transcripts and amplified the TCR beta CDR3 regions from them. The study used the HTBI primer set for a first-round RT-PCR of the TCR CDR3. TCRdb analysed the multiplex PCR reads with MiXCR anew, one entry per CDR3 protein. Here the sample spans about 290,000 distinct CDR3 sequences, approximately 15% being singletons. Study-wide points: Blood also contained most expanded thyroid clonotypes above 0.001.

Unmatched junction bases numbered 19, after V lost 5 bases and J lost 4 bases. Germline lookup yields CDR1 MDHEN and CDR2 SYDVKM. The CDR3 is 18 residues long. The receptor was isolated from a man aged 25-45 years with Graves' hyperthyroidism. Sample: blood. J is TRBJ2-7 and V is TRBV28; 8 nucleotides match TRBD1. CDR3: CASSPRYLDRGLGYEQYF. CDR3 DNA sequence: TGTGCCAGCAGTCCGCGATACCTAGACAGGGGTTTGGGTTACGAGCAGTACTTC.